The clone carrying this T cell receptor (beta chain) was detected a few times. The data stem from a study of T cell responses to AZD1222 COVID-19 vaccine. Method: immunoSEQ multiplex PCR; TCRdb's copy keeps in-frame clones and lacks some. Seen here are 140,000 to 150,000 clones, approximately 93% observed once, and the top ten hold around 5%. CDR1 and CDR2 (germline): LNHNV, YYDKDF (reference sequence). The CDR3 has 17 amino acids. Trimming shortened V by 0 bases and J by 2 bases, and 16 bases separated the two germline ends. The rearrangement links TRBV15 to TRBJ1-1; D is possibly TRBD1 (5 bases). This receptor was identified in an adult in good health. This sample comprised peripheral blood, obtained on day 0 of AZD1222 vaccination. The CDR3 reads CATSREAGWGFNTEAFF. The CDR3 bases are TGTGCCACCAGCAGAGAGGCAGGCTGGGGCTTCAACACTGAAGCTTTCTTT.